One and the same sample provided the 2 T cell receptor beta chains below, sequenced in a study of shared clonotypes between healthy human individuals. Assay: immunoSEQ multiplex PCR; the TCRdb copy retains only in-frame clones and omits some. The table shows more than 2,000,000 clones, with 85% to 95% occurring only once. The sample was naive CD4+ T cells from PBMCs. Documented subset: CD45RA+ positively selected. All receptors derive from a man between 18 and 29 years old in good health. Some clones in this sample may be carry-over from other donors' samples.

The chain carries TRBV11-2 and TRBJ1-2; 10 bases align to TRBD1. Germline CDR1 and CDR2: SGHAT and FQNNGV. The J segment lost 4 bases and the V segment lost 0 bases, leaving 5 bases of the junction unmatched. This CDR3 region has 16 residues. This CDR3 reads CASSLDVRDRGYGYTF. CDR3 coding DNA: TGTGCCAGCAGCTTAGACGTTCGGGACAGGGGCTATGGCTACACCTTC.

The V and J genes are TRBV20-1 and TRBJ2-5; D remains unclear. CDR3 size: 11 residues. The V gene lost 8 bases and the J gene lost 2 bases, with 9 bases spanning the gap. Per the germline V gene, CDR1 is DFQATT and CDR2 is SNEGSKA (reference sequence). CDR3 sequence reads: CSSLVQETQYF. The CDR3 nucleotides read TGCAGTTCTCTAGTTCAAGAGACCCAGTACTTC.